The 23 T cell receptor beta chains presented below share a single source sample, sequenced in a study of T cell changes during pregnancy in multiple sclerosis. Generated by immunoSEQ multiplex PCR, the TCRdb table keeps only in-frame clones and is missing some. In the table there are about 56,000 clones, roughly nine tenths of which are singletons. The source was CD4+ T cells from peripheral blood mononuclear cells, collected in the third trimester of pregnancy. The source is a female donor with multiple sclerosis, enrolled in a pregnancy study.

The chain combines TRBV6-5 with TRBJ2-4; 8 bases are shared with TRBD1. The V and J ends lost 6 bases and 3 bases, in that order; junction bases with no gene match: 1. This CDR3 is built from 13 residues. Germline assignment: CDR1 MNHEY and CDR2 SVGAGI. CDR3 in amino acids: CASRGTGKNIQYF. The CDR3 nucleotides read TGTGCCAGCAGAGGGACAGGCAAAAACATTCAGTACTTC.

The V call is TRBV4-3, the J call TRBJ2-6; D possibly corresponds to TRBD1 (5 bases). This CDR3 comprises 17 residues. In germline, CDR1 is LGHNA, CDR2 YSLEER. The V gene lost 4 bases and the J gene lost 2 bases, with 15 bases spanning the gap. The CDR3 DNA follows: TGCGCCAGCAGCCGAACACAGGTCTGGGCTGGGGCCAACGTCCTGACTTTC. Protein sequence: CASSRTQVWAGANVLTF.

This clone was seen a handful of times. This chain joins TRBV5-1 and TRBJ2-1, with D possibly being TRBD1 (6 bases). Per germline, CDR1 SGHRS and CDR2 YFSETQ. The CDR3 runs to 14 residues. V was cut by 5 bases and J by 1 base, with 10 bases left in between. CDR3 in amino acids: CASSLQGSYNEQFF. The CDR3 DNA reads TGCGCCAGCAGTTTACAGGGTTCCTACAATGAGCAGTTCTTC.

This chain links TRBV5-1 with TRBJ2-2; the D gene is possibly TRBD1 (5 bases). CDR3 length: 14 amino acids. The V end lost 0 bases, the J end lost 7 bases, and 10 bases lay between the germline ends. CDR1 SGHRS and CDR2 YFSETQ come from the germline V gene. For the CDR3, the DNA is TGCGCCAGCAGCTTGGGCAGGGAAGGCGGGGAGCTGTTTTTT. Translating gives CASSLGREGGELFF. The full variable domain, its missing parts supplied by reference TRBV5-1 and TRBJ2-2, is KAGVTQTPRYLIKTRGQQVTLSCSPISGHRSVSWYQQTPGQGLQFLFEYFSETQRNKGNFPGRFSGRQFSNSRSEMNVSTLELGDSALYLCASSLGREGGELFFGEGSRLTVL.

CDR3 residues: CASRRGQASSNYGYTF. CDR3 coding DNA: TGTGCCAGCAGGAGGGGACAGGCCTCTTCTAACTATGGCTACACCTTC. V gene TRBV2 combines with J gene TRBJ1-2, with TRBD1 matching over 8 bases. The CDR3 consists of 16 residues. Trimming took 6 bases from V and 0 from J; bases not matched to a gene: 9. Per germline, CDR1 SNHLY and CDR2 FYNNEI. Drawing the rest from reference TRBV2 and TRBJ1-2, the complete variable domain is EPEVTQTPSHQVTQMGQEVILRCVPISNHLYFYWYRQILGQKVEFLVSFYNNEISEKSEIFDDQFSVERPDGSNFTLKIRSTKLEDSAMYFCASRRGQASSNYGYTFGSGTRLTVV.

The chain recombines TRBV7-2 with TRBJ2-3, with 14 nucleotides matching TRBD2. The length of the CDR3 is 17 residues. V lost 3 bases, J lost 5 bases, and 7 bases stayed unmatched. CDR1 and CDR2 (germline): SGHTA, FQGNSA. CDR3 amino acids: CASSFGTSGGGGDTQYF. The CDR3 DNA is TGTGCCAGCAGCTTCGGGACTAGCGGGGGTGGGGGAGATACGCAGTATTTT.

The chain employs TRBV5-1 and TRBJ2-5, with D possibly TRBD2 on 5 matching bases. The V gene's germline CDR1 is SGHRS and CDR2 YFSETQ. Trimming removed 4 bases from V and 5 bases from J, with 9 bases in between. This CDR3 spans 12 amino acids. CDR3 region: CASSPDLETQYF. The CDR3 bases are TGCGCCAGCAGCCCGGACTTGGAGACCCAGTACTTC.

The chain is built from TRBV30 and TRBJ1-1; D perhaps matches TRBD1 (5 bases). The germline V gene encodes CDR1 GTSNPN and CDR2 SVGIG (reference sequence). The CDR3 has 13 amino acids. The ends were cut back, 4 bases at V and 4 bases at J, with 13 bases in the middle. The CDR3 DNA reads as TGTGCCTGGATTCCAGGGTGGAGCACTGAAGCTTTCTTT. As protein: CAWIPGWSTEAFF.

The rearrangement uses TRBV5-5 and TRBJ2-5; D ambiguous. V shed 4 bases and J shed 4 bases, with 11 bases lying between them. This CDR3 contains 13 residues. Germline V gene data show CDR1 as SGHKS and CDR2 as YYEKEE (reference sequence). CDR3 nucleotide sequence: TGTGCCAGCAGCCCGTTGACAATAGAGACCCAGTACTTC. Protein: CASSPLTIETQYF. Looking up the rest from reference TRBV5-5 and TRBJ2-5 gives the full variable domain: DAGVTQSPTHLIKTRGQQVTLRCSPISGHKSVSWYQQVLGQGPQFIFQYYEKEERGRGNFPDRFSARQFPNYSSELNVNALLLGDSALYLCASSPLTIETQYFGPGTRLLVL.

This clone was seen only a few times. The gene calls are TRBV9 and TRBJ1-1, with TRBD1 matching over 9 bases. This CDR3 has 17 residues. CDR1 SGDLS and CDR2 YYNGEE come from the germline V gene. J lost 3 bases, V lost 0 bases, and 9 bases had no gene match. The CDR3 sequence is CASSVEPGQGLYTEAFF. The CDR3 coding sequence is TGTGCCAGCAGCGTAGAACCGGGACAGGGATTGTACACTGAAGCTTTCTTT.

The chain uses TRBV7-7 and TRBJ2-3; D not resolved. With 3 bases removed from V and 0 bases from J, the gap between germline ends came to 10 bases. CDR3 length equals 15 residues. Germline-derived CDR1 and CDR2 are SSHAT and FNYEAQ (reference sequence). This chain's CDR3 is CASSLRPESTDTQYF. The CDR3 nucleotides read TGTGCCAGCAGCTTGAGGCCGGAAAGCACAGATACGCAGTATTTT.

V is TRBV7-3 and J is TRBJ2-3; the D gene is possibly TRBD1 (5 bases). The germline gives CDR1 SGHTA, CDR2 FQGTGA. The CDR3 contains 17 residues. The V end lost 5 bases, the J end lost 1 base, and 19 bases lay between the germline ends. This CDR3 reads CASSPLLGQGGTDTQYF. CDR3 nucleotides: TGTGCCAGCAGCCCCCTCCTGGGTCAAGGGGGCACAGATACGCAGTATTTT.

The CDR3 sequence: CASSLPQGWGEQYF. The CDR3 coding sequence is TGTGCCAGCAGTTTACCCCAGGGTTGGGGCGAGCAGTACTTC. The chain is built from TRBV28 and TRBJ2-7; possible D gene TRBD1, 5 bases. Looked up from germline, CDR1 is MDHEN and CDR2 is SYDVKM. The CDR3 consists of 14 residues. V dropped 2 bases and J dropped 6 bases, with 14 bases sitting between them.

V usage is TRBV15 and J usage is TRBJ2-5, with 7 bases fitting TRBD1. Germline CDR1 reads LNHNV; CDR2 reads YYDKDF (reference sequence). The CDR3 sequence is 10 residues long. J lost 14 bases, V lost 7 bases, and 7 bases had no gene match. In DNA, the CDR3 is TGTGCCACCAACACAAACAGGGGTTACTTC. Translated: CATNTNRGYF. The whole variable domain, remainder taken from reference TRBV15 and TRBJ2-5, is DAMVIQNPRYQVTQFGKPVTLSCSQTLNHNVMYWYQQKSSQAPKLLFHYYDKDFNNEADTPDNFQSRRPNTSFCFLDIRSPGLGDTAMYLCATNTNRGYFGPGTRLLVL.

The V and J genes are TRBV5-1 and TRBJ2-1; a weak D match, TRBD1 (5 bases). This CDR3 has 16 amino acids. Per germline, CDR1 SGHRS and CDR2 YFSETQ. The germline V and J ends were trimmed by 0 bases and 0 bases, with 10 bases remaining between them. CDR3: CASSLGGQGSYNEQFF. In DNA, the CDR3 is TGCGCCAGCAGCTTGGGGGGTCAGGGCTCCTACAATGAGCAGTTCTTC. Filled out from reference TRBV5-1 and TRBJ2-1, the complete variable domain reads KAGVTQTPRYLIKTRGQQVTLSCSPISGHRSVSWYQQTPGQGLQFLFEYFSETQRNKGNFPGRFSGRQFSNSRSEMNVSTLELGDSALYLCASSLGGQGSYNEQFFGPGTRLTVL.

The gene calls are TRBV7-2 and TRBJ2-3, with 7 bases identical to TRBD2. The CDR3 has 14 amino acids. Germline V CDR1 and CDR2: SGHTA, FQGNSA. The ends lost 5 bases at V and 4 bases at J; junction bases unmatched: 6. CDR3: CASSLRTRSDTQYF. In DNA, the CDR3 is TGTGCCAGCAGCCTCCGGACTAGGTCAGATACGCAGTATTTT.

The chain recombines TRBV6-6 with TRBJ1-2, with D maybe TRBD1 (6 bases). This CDR3 has 11 residues. The V gene lost 7 bases and the J gene lost 7 bases, with 10 bases spanning the gap. Germline CDR1 and CDR2: MNHNY and SVGAGI (reference sequence). CDR3 sequence reads: CASNRGGGYTF. Written as DNA, the CDR3 is TGTGCCAGCAATAGGGGGGGTGGCTACACCTTC.

The genes are TRBV6-5 and TRBJ1-2; the D is unclear. Looked up from germline, CDR1 is MNHEY and CDR2 is SVGAGI. V gave up 0 bases and J gave up 4 bases, with 15 bases separating them. The CDR3 contains 16 residues. In DNA form, the CDR3 reads TGTGCCAGCAGTTACTCGATACTTGCGGAGAGCTATGGCTACACCTTC. Protein: CASSYSILAESYGYTF.

The gene calls are TRBV7-2 and TRBJ2-1; weak D call: TRBD2 (7 bases). Germline CDR1 and CDR2: SGHTA and FQGNSA. The germline V and J ends were trimmed by 7 bases and 8 bases, with 21 bases remaining between them. The length of the CDR3 is 15 residues. In nucleotides, the CDR3 is TGTGCCAGCACTGGGGGGAGCGGGACAAGACATGAGCAGTTCTTC. It translates to CASTGGSGTRHEQFF.

The chain is built from TRBV27 and TRBJ1-2, with a possible D match to TRBD1 (5 bases). V lost 6 bases to trimming and J lost 3 bases, with 11 bases between them. This CDR3 comprises 13 residues. From germline, CDR1 is MNHEY and CDR2 SMNVEV (reference sequence). CDR3 DNA: TGTGCCAGCAGCAAACAGGCAGACTATGGCTACACCTTC. This translates into CASSKQADYGYTF.

The chain couples TRBV19 to TRBJ2-1, with 7 bases matching TRBD2. CDR1 and CDR2 from the germline V gene are LNHDA and SQIVND (reference sequence). Germline trimming cut 9 bases from V and 0 bases from J; bases unmatched to any gene: 14. This CDR3 comprises 17 residues. The CDR3 reads CASSTGGPTSSYNEQFF. CDR3 in DNA: TGTGCCAGCTCAACGGGAGGCCCAACGAGCTCCTACAATGAGCAGTTCTTC.

The gene calls are TRBV7-2 and TRBJ2-5; no definite D call. Trimming took off 1 base at V and 5 bases at J, with 5 bases between the two ends. This CDR3 is built from 12 residues. Germline V gene data show CDR1 as SGHTA and CDR2 as FQGNSA. CDR3 nucleotide sequence: TGTGCCAGCAGCTTAGGGGCGGAGACCCAGTACTTC. Its translation: CASSLGAETQYF.

The chain joins TRBV6-5 to TRBJ2-2; D may be TRBD2 (5 bases). CDR3 length equals 15 residues. Germline V gene sequence: CDR1 MNHEY, CDR2 SVGAGI. Trimming took off 6 bases at V and 3 bases at J, with 14 bases between the two ends. The CDR3 nucleotides read TGTGCCAGCAGCCCGAGGACGGACTACACCGGGGAGCTGTTTTTT. It specifies CASSPRTDYTGELFF.